These 31 T cell receptor beta chains were all obtained from the same sample, sequenced in a study of T cell responses to AZD1222 COVID-19 vaccine. Here immunoSEQ multiplex PCR was the method, and the copy in TCRdb shows in-frame clones only, minus some. The data show around 150,000 clones, with around nine tenths seen just once and about 4.6% held by the top ten. Sequences were derived from peripheral blood, sampled on day 0 of AZD1222 vaccination. The receptors shown here come from an adult in good health.

V usage is TRBV30 and J usage is TRBJ2-7; no clear D. Germline V CDR1 and CDR2: GTSNPN, SVGIG (reference sequence). V lost 5 bases to trimming and J lost 3 bases, with 8 bases between them. The CDR3 length is 11 residues. The CDR3 protein is CAWSESYEQYF. The CDR3 bases are TGTGCCTGGTCGGAGAGCTACGAGCAGTACTTC.

The chain uses TRBV7-2 and TRBJ2-2, with D unclear. V gave up 6 bases and J gave up 1 base, with 6 bases separating them. Per germline, CDR1 SGHTA and CDR2 FQGNSA. This CDR3 has 13 residues. The CDR3 nucleotides are TGTGCCAGCAGAAACAAGAACACCGGGGAGCTGTTTTTT. Translation: CASRNKNTGELFF.

The V and J genes are TRBV4-1 and TRBJ2-6; TRBD1 or TRBD2 may be the D gene (5 bases each). The CDR3 spans 16 residues. Trimming removed 0 bases at V and 4 bases at J, with 10 bases between. Germline lookup yields CDR1 MGHRA and CDR2 YSYEKL. The CDR3 spells CASSQEEGTGANVLTF. CDR3 bases: TGCGCCAGCAGCCAAGAAGAGGGGACCGGGGCCAACGTCCTGACTTTC.

This clone was seen once. The CDR3 bases are TGTGCCAGCAGCCAAGGGCTCGGCGGGAGGGCCGGGTACGAGCAGTACTTC. Its translation: CASSQGLGGRAGYEQYF. V and J are TRBV3-1 (or the pseudogene TRBV3-2) and TRBJ2-7; 9 nucleotides agree with TRBD2. CDR1 is LGHDT and CDR2 is YNNKEL in the germline V gene (reference sequence). The trim removed 1 base at V and 4 bases at J, leaving 11 bases unmatched. CDR3 length: 17 residues.

V gene TRBV11-3 combines with J gene TRBJ1-1; the D is unclear. The CDR3 has 13 amino acids. Trimming left V 4 bases short and J 1 base short, with 7 bases between. CDR1 and CDR2 from the germline V gene are SGHNT and YENEEA. The CDR3 is CASSYTENTEAFF. CDR3 nucleotide sequence: TGTGCCAGCAGCTATACAGAGAACACTGAAGCTTTCTTT.

The V gene is TRBV9, the J gene TRBJ2-3; unclear D gene. The CDR3 is made up of 16 amino acids. V was pared by 3 bases and J by 2 bases, with 16 bases between. Germline V gene sequence: CDR1 SGDLS, CDR2 YYNGEE. The CDR3 loop reads CASSASSRRNTDTQYF. The DNA of the CDR3 is TGTGCCAGCAGCGCCTCCTCCAGGCGTAACACAGATACGCAGTATTTT.

CDR3 protein: CASSEAGRGPQYF. The CDR3 DNA is TGTGCCAGCAGTGAAGCGGGAAGGGGCCCTCAGTATTTT. The V gene is TRBV6-1, the J gene TRBJ2-3; D possibly corresponds to TRBD1 (5 bases). V lost 0 bases and J 12 bases, leaving 13 bases between the germline ends. CDR3 length: 13 residues. CDR1 is MNHNS, CDR2 SASEGT, per germline.

This chain joins TRBV9 and TRBJ1-3; D perhaps matches TRBD1 (6 bases). CDR1 SGDLS and CDR2 YYNGEE come from the germline V gene. CDR3 size: 16 residues. V was trimmed by 3 bases and J by 0 bases, leaving 13 bases between them. DNA of the CDR3: TGTGCCAGCAGCGCACGAGACAGGTTCTCTGGAAACACCATATATTTT. Translation: CASSARDRFSGNTIYF.

V gene TRBV19 combines with J gene TRBJ2-6; D might be TRBD2 (6 bases). V was clipped by 8 bases and J by 2 bases, with 10 bases between them. This CDR3 region has 14 residues. The germline CDR1 and CDR2 sequences are LNHDA and SQIVND (reference sequence). The CDR3 DNA reads TGTGCCAGTCGGGGGACGGCTGGGGCCAACGTCCTGACTTTC. Translation: CASRGTAGANVLTF.

Turning to this clone: The sample carries other DNA sequences with the same CDR3. This chain links TRBV19 with TRBJ1-1; the D is unclear. In germline, CDR1 is LNHDA, CDR2 SQIVND (reference sequence). The CDR3 consists of 13 residues. Trimming cost V 1 base and J 3 bases, with 6 bases left between them. DNA of the CDR3: TGTGCCAGTAGTATAGGAGGGTACACTGAAGCTTTCTTT. It yields the protein CASSIGGYTEAFF.

J is TRBJ1-6 and V is TRBV28; D call uncertain. Germline V gene data show CDR1 as MDHEN and CDR2 as SYDVKM. The CDR3 totals 11 residues. Trimming removed 8 bases at V and 15 bases at J, with 14 bases between. Written as DNA, the CDR3 is TGTGCCAGCCTGGGGAGGATTGGCCTCCACTTT. As protein: CASLGRIGLHF.

The V gene is TRBV11-3, the J gene TRBJ1-3; D is unresolved. There are 13 residues in the CDR3. V lost 6 bases, J lost 1 base, and 7 bases lay in between. Per the germline V gene, CDR1 is SGHNT and CDR2 is YENEEA. The DNA for the CDR3 is TGTGCCAGCAGTGAAGGATCTGGAAACACCATATATTTT. This sequence encodes CASSEGSGNTIYF. The full variable domain, rest sourced from reference TRBV11-3 and TRBJ1-3, is EAGVVQSPRYKIIEKKQPVAFWCNPISGHNTLYWYLQNLGQGPELLIRYENEEAVDDSQLPKDRFSAERLKGVDSTLKIQPAELGDSAVYLCASSEGSGNTIYFGEGSWLTVV.

V is TRBV18 and J is TRBJ2-1; D call uncertain. There are 13 residues in the CDR3. V lost 0 bases, J lost 8 bases, and 8 bases lay in between. Germline loops: CDR1 KGHSH, CDR2 LQKENI. CDR3 nucleotide sequence: TGTGCCAGCTCACCACCAGGCCGGGATGAGCAGTTCTTC. Its translation: CASSPPGRDEQFF.

As DNA, the CDR3 is TGTGCCAGCAGCACCCGACAGGCTAATTCACCCCTCCACTTT. As protein: CASSTRQANSPLHF. V usage is TRBV9 and J usage is TRBJ1-6, with D perhaps matching TRBD1 (6 bases). The V and J ends lost 4 bases and 6 bases respectively, with 11 bases between them. Germline lookup yields CDR1 SGDLS and CDR2 YYNGEE. There are 14 residues in the CDR3.

This chain connects TRBV4-3 to TRBJ1-4; D remains unclear. With 1 base removed from V and 1 base from J, the gap between germline ends came to 10 bases. This CDR3 spans 16 amino acids. In germline, CDR1 is LGHNA, CDR2 YSLEER. CDR3 region: CASSQAWRGTNEKLFF. CDR3 coding DNA: TGCGCCAGCAGCCAAGCCTGGCGAGGAACTAATGAAAAACTGTTTTTT.

The genes are TRBV11-2 and TRBJ2-5; tentatively, D is TRBD2 (6 bases). Trimming took off 2 bases at V and 1 base at J, with 14 bases between the two ends. CDR3 length: 16 residues. Per the germline V gene, CDR1 is SGHAT and CDR2 is FQNNGV. CDR3 DNA sequence: TGTGCCAGCAGCTTACAGATCATGGGGGGCCAAGAGACCCAGTACTTC. Protein: CASSLQIMGGQETQYF. Based on the CDR3 plus reference TRBV11-2 and TRBJ2-5, the full variable domain is EAGVAQSPRYKIIEKRQSVAFWCNPISGHATLYWYQQILGQGPKLLIQFQNNGVVDDSQLPKDRFSAERLKGVDSTLKIQPAKLEDSAVYLCASSLQIMGGQETQYFGPGTRLLVL.

This chain joins TRBV6-2 or TRBV6-3 and TRBJ1-1; 7 bases map to TRBD1. Unmatched junction bases numbered 6, after V lost 6 bases and J lost 5 bases. Germline V gene sequence: CDR1 MNHEY, CDR2 SVGEGT. CDR3 size: 13 residues. The CDR3 DNA follows: TGTGCCAGCAGATACGGACAGGCAACTGAAGCTTTCTTT. Its protein is CASRYGQATEAFF.

The rearrangement links TRBV27 to TRBJ1-5, with a weak D call TRBD1 (5 bases). From germline, CDR1 is MNHEY and CDR2 SMNVEV (reference sequence). V dropped 6 bases and J dropped 7 bases, with 13 bases sitting between them. The CDR3 length is 13 residues. The CDR3 region is CASRMGVGQPQHF. CDR3 bases: TGTGCCAGCAGGATGGGGGTCGGGCAGCCCCAGCATTTT.

The chain employs TRBV6-2 or TRBV6-3 and TRBJ1-5; 7 nucleotides align to TRBD1. CDR3 length: 14 residues. V was pared by 3 bases and J by 5 bases, with 4 bases of the junction left unmatched. The germline CDR1 and CDR2 sequences are MNHEY and SVGEGT. The CDR3 loop is CASSYLTGDQPQHF. In DNA, the CDR3 is TGTGCCAGCAGTTATCTCACAGGGGATCAGCCCCAGCATTTT.

This clone has a single count. Other DNA sequences of this sample code for an identical CDR3. V is TRBV2 and J is TRBJ1-4, with 7 nucleotides matching TRBD1. Germline V CDR1 and CDR2: SNHLY, FYNNEI. The CDR3 is made up of 14 amino acids. V was clipped by 9 bases and J by 0 bases; unmatched bases: 4. CDR3 sequence: CASRDRSTNEKLFF. The CDR3 nucleotides read TGTGCCAGTAGGGACAGATCAACTAATGAAAAACTGTTTTTT.

The chain has TRBV5-1 and TRBJ2-7; D is ambiguous. This CDR3 is 13 amino acids long. Germline CDR1 SGHRS, CDR2 YFSETQ. V gave up 0 bases and J gave up 3 bases, with 7 bases separating them. The chain's CDR3 is CASSLGSYYEQYF. The CDR3 DNA reads as TGCGCCAGCAGCTTGGGCAGCTACTACGAGCAGTACTTC. The full variable domain, with the rest looked up from reference TRBV5-1 and TRBJ2-7, is KAGVTQTPRYLIKTRGQQVTLSCSPISGHRSVSWYQQTPGQGLQFLFEYFSETQRNKGNFPGRFSGRQFSNSRSEMNVSTLELGDSALYLCASSLGSYYEQYFGPGTRLTVT.

The chain combines TRBV4-2 with TRBJ2-7; TRBD1 aligns across 7 bases. Germline V lookup: CDR1 LGHNA, CDR2 YNFKEQ. V lost 2 bases and J lost 1; bases outside the gene matches: 14. The CDR3 has 18 amino acids. The chain's CDR3 is CASSQRTLTGIGSYEQYF. The CDR3, as DNA: TGTGCCAGCAGCCAACGTACTTTGACAGGGATCGGGTCCTACGAGCAGTACTTC.

The rearrangement uses TRBV19 and TRBJ2-1; 9 nucleotides agree with TRBD2. CDR1 is LNHDA, CDR2 SQIVND, per germline (reference sequence). Trimming took 1 base from V and 4 from J; bases not matched to a gene: 5. This CDR3 spans 16 amino acids. The CDR3: CASSIGGTSSYNEQFF. As DNA, the CDR3 is TGTGCCAGTAGTATAGGCGGGACTAGCAGTTACAATGAGCAGTTCTTC. The full variable domain, rest sourced from reference TRBV19 and TRBJ2-1, is DGGITQSPKYLFRKEGQNVTLSCEQNLNHDAMYWYRQDPGQGLRLIYYSQIVNDFQKGDIAEGYSVSREKKESFPLTVTSAQKNPTAFYLCASSIGGTSSYNEQFFGPGTRLTVL.

V gene TRBV29-1 combines with J gene TRBJ2-3; 8 nucleotides line up with TRBD2. CDR3 length: 18 amino acids. V lost 7 bases, J lost 4 bases, and 22 bases stayed unmatched. Germline-derived CDR1 and CDR2 are SQVTM and ANQGSEA. The CDR3 here is CSARAGAKFLSVADTQYF. The CDR3 region has the DNA TGCAGCGCCAGAGCGGGAGCCAAATTTCTAAGCGTTGCAGATACGCAGTATTTT.

The genes are TRBV19 and TRBJ1-2, with 7 bases matching TRBD1. V shed 9 bases and J 2 bases; nucleotides not matched to a gene: 9. The CDR3 is made up of 14 amino acids. CDR1 and CDR2 from the germline V gene are LNHDA and SQIVND (reference sequence). The CDR3: CASRGTEINYGYTF. In DNA form, the CDR3 reads TGTGCCAGCCGAGGGACAGAGATCAACTATGGCTACACCTTC.

This chain joins TRBV19 and TRBJ1-5, with 7 bases matching TRBD1. Unmatched junction bases numbered 9, after V lost 7 bases and J lost 0 bases. The CDR3 has 16 residues. Per the germline V gene, CDR1 is LNHDA and CDR2 is SQIVND (reference sequence). CDR3 residues: CASNNGQVRSNQPQHF. The CDR3 DNA is TGTGCCAGTAACAACGGACAGGTTCGTAGCAATCAGCCCCAGCATTTT. Complete variable domain (other parts from reference TRBV19 and TRBJ1-5): DGGITQSPKYLFRKEGQNVTLSCEQNLNHDAMYWYRQDPGQGLRLIYYSQIVNDFQKGDIAEGYSVSREKKESFPLTVTSAQKNPTAFYLCASNNGQVRSNQPQHFGDGTRLSIL.

The chain recombines TRBV7-9 with TRBJ2-6, with D unclear. Trimming shortened V by 2 bases and J by 3 bases, and 11 bases separated the two germline ends. Per germline, CDR1 SEHNR and CDR2 FQNEAQ (reference sequence). The CDR3 is 16 amino acids. The DNA for the CDR3 is TGTGCCAGCAGCTTACCCGCTCGAGATGGGGCCAACGTCCTGACTTTC. As protein: CASSLPARDGANVLTF.

The genes are TRBV5-1 and TRBJ1-2, with D unclear. Trimming left V 4 bases short and J 2 bases short, with 6 bases between. The CDR3 spans 12 residues. Per the germline V gene, CDR1 is SGHRS and CDR2 is YFSETQ. CDR3 DNA sequence: TGCGCCAGCAGCGACCAGAACTATGGCTACACCTTC. This translates into CASSDQNYGYTF.

This sequence joins TRBV28 and TRBJ1-1; 9 bases are shared with TRBD1. Germline V lookup: CDR1 MDHEN, CDR2 SYDVKM. The CDR3 has 16 amino acids. V dropped 7 bases and J dropped 1; count of bases not matched to a gene: 10. The CDR3 sequence is CASTVSQGARNTEAFF. The CDR3 DNA is TGTGCCAGCACCGTATCACAGGGGGCAAGGAACACTGAAGCTTTCTTT.

The V and J genes are TRBV6-2 or TRBV6-3 and TRBJ2-7, with a weak D call TRBD2 (6 bases). The germline gives CDR1 MNHEY, CDR2 SVGEGT. V was shortened by 6 bases and J by 8 bases, with 26 bases between the two germline ends. The CDR3 spans 16 residues. Here the CDR3 DNA reads TGTGCCAGCAGCCCTTCCCTCGGGACTGGTGCGAGGAAGCAGTACTTC. Translated, it gives CASSPSLGTGARKQYF.

This sequence joins TRBV20-1 and TRBJ1-1, with no clear D. The CDR3 length is 11 residues. Germline CDR1 is DFQATT and CDR2 is SNEGSKA (reference sequence). V was trimmed by 2 bases and J by 7 bases, leaving 8 bases between them. The CDR3 nucleotides are TGCAGTGCTAGAAGGTTTGATGAAGCTTTCTTT. This encodes CSARRFDEAFF.